This is a list of T cell receptor beta chains from one sample in a study of blood T cell repertoires in COVID-19. Using immunoSEQ multiplex PCR, the repertoire was profiled, and TCRdb retains in-frame clones only, with some absent. This sample yields more than 250,000 clones, of which about 85% are seen a single time; about 6% belongs to the top ten. The sample comprised PBMCs or T cells enriched from blood (not recorded which). These receptors all stem from a woman in her twenties or thirties who had recovered from COVID-19. The CDR3 runs from the conserved cysteine through the conserved F or W. Each record gives: D gene, J gene, V gene, CDR3 length, CDR3 protein, CDR3 DNA. A D gene is named only where the DNA matches it firmly.

- TRBJ2-7 TRBV21-1 18 CASSKVVLSGTGVYEQYF TGTGCCAGCAGCAAAGTAGTTCTTTCGGGGACAGGGGTATACGAGCAGTACTTC
- TRBJ1-1 TRBV3-1/TRBV3-2 15 CASSQMGRLDTEAFF TGTGCCAGCAGCCAAATGGGGCGGCTAGACACTGAAGCTTTCTTT
TRBD1 TRBJ1-2 TRBV3-1/TRBV3-2 16 CASSNPGTGRLYGYTF TGTGCCAGCAGCAATCCCGGGACAGGAAGATTATATGGCTACACCTTC
TRBD1 TRBJ1-4 TRBV7-9 19 CASSRPSGTGGVGNEKLFF TGTGCCAGCAGCCGACCCTCCGGGACAGGGGGCGTAGGGAATGAAAAACTGTTTTTT
- TRBJ1-4 TRBV6-5 14 CASRKQATNEKLFF TGTGCCAGCAGAAAACAAGCAACTAATGAAAAACTGTTTTTT
- TRBJ1-2 TRBV5-5 16 CASSLTRSGANYGYTF TGTGCCAGCAGCTTGACCAGGTCAGGGGCTAACTATGGCTACACCTTC
TRBD2 TRBJ2-1 TRBV19 15 CASSIYAGGPSEQFF TGTGCCAGTAGTATTTACGCGGGGGGGCCTAGTGAGCAGTTCTTC
TRBD1 TRBJ2-3 TRBV4-1 16 CASSPLNRGTTDTQYF TGCGCCAGCAGTCCCCTGAACAGGGGAACCACAGATACGCAGTATTTT
TRBD1 TRBJ1-5 TRBV5-1 15 CASSPGTAANQPQHF TGCGCCAGCAGCCCGGGGACAGCAGCCAATCAGCCCCAGCATTTT
TRBD2 TRBJ2-5 TRBV5-6 17 CASSLVAGHNLGETQYF TGTGCCAGCAGCTTAGTAGCGGGGCATAATCTCGGGGAGACCCAGTACTTC
- TRBJ2-3 TRBV12-3/TRBV12-4 13 CATAGGSADTQYF TGTGCCACAGCAGGTGGTAGTGCAGATACGCAGTATTTT
- TRBJ2-7 TRBV5-5 13 CASSSPGGYEQYF TGTGCCAGCAGCTCACCAGGGGGGTACGAGCAGTACTTC
- TRBJ2-2 TRBV15 15 CATSRAGVGTGELFF TGTGCCACCAGCAGAGCGGGGGTAGGCACCGGGGAGCTGTTTTTT
TRBD1 TRBJ2-7 TRBV29-1 17 CSVEVKKDRKSSYEQYF TGCAGCGTTGAAGTTAAAAAGGACAGGAAGAGCTCCTACGAGCAGTACTTC
TRBD1 TRBJ1-5 TRBV6-5 13 CASSNRGGQPQHF TGTGCCAGCAGCAACAGGGGCGGACAGCCCCAGCATTTT